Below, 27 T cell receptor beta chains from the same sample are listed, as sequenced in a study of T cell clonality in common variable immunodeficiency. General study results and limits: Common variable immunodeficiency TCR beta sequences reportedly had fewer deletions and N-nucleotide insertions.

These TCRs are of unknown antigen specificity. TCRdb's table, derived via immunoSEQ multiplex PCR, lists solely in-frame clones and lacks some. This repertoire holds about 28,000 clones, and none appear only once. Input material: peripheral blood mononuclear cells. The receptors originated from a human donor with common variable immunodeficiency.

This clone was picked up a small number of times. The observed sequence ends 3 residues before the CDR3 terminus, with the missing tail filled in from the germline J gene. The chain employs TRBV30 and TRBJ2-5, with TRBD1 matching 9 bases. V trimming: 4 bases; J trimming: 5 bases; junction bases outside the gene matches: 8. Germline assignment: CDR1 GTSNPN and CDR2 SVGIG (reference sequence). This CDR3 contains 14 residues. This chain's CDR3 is CAWKGGTGRETQYF. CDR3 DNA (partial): TGTGCCTGGAAGGGCGGGACAGGGAGGGAGACC.

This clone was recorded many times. The sequenced part of the CDR3 DNA is TGTGCCAGCAGCTCTGGACAGGGGGCCTCTGGC. Translated, it gives CASSSGQGASG. The entire CDR3 sequence reads CASSSGQGASGYTF. This sequence joins TRBV6-2 or TRBV6-3 and TRBJ1-2; 11 bases align to TRBD1. The sequenced fragment ends 3 residues before the CDR3 boundary, so the rest is inferred from the germline J gene. This CDR3 is 14 amino acids long. Germline lookup yields CDR1 MNHEY and CDR2 SVGEGT. V lost 6 bases and J lost 7; bases outside the gene matches: 7.

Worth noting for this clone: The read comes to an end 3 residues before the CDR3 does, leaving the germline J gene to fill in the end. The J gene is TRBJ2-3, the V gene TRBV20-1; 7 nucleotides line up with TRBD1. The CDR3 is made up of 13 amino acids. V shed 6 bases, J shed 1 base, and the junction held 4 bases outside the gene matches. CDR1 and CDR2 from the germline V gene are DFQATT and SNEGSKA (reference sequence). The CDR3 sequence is CSAGQFGTDTQYF. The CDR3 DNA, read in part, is TGCAGTGCGGGACAGTTTGGCACAGATACG.

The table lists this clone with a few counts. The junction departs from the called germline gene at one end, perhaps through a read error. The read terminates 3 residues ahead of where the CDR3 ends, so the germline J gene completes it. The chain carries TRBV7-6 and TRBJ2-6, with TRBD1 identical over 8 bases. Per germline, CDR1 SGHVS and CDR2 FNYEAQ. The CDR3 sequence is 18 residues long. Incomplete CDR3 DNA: TGTGCCAGCACCTTAGACAGGGGAAAAAACTCTGGGGCCAACGTC. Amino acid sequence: CASTLDRGKNSGANV. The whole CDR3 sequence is CASTLDRGKNSGANVLTF.

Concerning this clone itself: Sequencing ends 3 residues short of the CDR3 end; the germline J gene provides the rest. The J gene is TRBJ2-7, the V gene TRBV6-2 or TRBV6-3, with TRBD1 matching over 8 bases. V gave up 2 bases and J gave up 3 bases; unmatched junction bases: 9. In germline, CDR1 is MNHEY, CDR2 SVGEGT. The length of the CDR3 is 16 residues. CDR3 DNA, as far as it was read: TGTGCCAGCAGTTACCCTAGGACAGGGTCCATCTACGAG. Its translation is CASSYPRTGSIYE. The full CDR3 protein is CASSYPRTGSIYEQYF.

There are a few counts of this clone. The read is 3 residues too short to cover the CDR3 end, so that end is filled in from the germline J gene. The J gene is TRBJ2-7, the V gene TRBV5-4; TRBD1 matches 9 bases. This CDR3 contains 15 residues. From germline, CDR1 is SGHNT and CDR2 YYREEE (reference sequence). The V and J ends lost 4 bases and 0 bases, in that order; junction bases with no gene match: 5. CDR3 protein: CASSRGQGRSYEQYF. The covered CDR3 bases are TGTGCCAGCAGCCGCGGACAGGGGCGCTCCTACGAG. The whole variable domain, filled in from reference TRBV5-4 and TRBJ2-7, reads ETGVTQSPTHLIKTRGQQVTLRCSSQSGHNTVSWYQQALGQGPQFIFQYYREEENGRGNFPPRFSGLQFPNYSSELNVNALELDDSALYLCASSRGQGRSYEQYFGPGTRLTVT.

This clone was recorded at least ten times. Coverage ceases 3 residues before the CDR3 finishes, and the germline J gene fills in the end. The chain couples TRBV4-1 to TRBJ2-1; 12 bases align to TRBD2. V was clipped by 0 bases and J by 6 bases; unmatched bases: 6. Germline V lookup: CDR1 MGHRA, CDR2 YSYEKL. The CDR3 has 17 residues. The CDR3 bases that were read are TGCGCCAGCAGCCAAGAGTCCCCTAGCGGGGGGGCCAATGAG. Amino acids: CASSQESPSGGANE. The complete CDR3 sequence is CASSQESPSGGANEQFF.

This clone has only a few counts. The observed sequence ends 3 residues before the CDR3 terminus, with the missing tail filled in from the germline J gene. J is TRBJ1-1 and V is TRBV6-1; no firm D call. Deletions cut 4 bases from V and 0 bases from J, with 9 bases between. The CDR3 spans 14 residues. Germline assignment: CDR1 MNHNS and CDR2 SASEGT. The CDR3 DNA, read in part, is TGTGCCAGCAGTGTAGGCAGGTTGAACACTGAA. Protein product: CASSVGRLNTE. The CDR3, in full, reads CASSVGRLNTEAFF.

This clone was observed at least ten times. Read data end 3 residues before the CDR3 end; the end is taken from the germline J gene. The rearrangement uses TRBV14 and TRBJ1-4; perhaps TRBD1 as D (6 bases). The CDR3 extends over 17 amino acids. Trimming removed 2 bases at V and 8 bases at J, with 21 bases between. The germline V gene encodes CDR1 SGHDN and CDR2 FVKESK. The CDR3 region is CASSQTRAARGGEKLFF. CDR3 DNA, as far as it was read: TGTGCCAGCAGCCAAACAAGGGCGGCCAGGGGAGGGGAAAAA.

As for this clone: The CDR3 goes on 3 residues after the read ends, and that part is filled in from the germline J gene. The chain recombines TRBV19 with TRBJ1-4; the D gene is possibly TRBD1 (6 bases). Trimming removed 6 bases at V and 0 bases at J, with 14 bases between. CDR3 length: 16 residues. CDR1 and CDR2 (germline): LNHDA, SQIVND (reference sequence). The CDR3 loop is CASSKRTETTNEKLFF. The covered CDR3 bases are TGTGCCAGTAGCAAAAGGACAGAAACAACTAATGAAAAA.

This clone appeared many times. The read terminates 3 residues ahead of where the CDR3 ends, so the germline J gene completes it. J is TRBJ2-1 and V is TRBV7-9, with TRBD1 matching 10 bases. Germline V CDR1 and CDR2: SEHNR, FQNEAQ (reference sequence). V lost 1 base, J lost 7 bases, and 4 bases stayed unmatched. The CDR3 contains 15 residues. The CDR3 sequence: CASSLGQGAKNEQFF. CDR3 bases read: TGTGCCAGCAGCTTAGGACAGGGGGCGAAAAATGAG.

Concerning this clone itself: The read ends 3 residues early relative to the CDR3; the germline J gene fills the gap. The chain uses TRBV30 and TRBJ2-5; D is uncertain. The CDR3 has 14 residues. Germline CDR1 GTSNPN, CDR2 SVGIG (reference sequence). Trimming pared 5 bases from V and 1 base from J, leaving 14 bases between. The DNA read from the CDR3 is TGTGCCTGGGCCGGTCTTCGGGTCCAAGAGACC. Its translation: CAWAGLRVQET. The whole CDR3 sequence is CAWAGLRVQETQYF.

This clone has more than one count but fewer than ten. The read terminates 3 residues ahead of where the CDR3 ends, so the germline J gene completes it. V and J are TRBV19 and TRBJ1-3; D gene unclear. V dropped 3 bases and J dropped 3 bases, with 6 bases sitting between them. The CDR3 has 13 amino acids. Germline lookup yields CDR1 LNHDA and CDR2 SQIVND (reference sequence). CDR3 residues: CASSIRGGNTIYF. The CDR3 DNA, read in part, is TGTGCCAGTAGTATCCGGGGTGGAAACACC. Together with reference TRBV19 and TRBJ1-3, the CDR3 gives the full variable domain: DGGITQSPKYLFRKEGQNVTLSCEQNLNHDAMYWYRQDPGQGLRLIYYSQIVNDFQKGDIAEGYSVSREKKESFPLTVTSAQKNPTAFYLCASSIRGGNTIYFGEGSWLTVV.

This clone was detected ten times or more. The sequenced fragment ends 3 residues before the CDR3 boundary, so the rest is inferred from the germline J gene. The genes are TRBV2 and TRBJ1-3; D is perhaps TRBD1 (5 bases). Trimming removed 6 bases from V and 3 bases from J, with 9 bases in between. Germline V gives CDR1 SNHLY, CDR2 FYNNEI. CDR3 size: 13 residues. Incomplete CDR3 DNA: TGTGCCAGCAGGGGGCATGTTGGAAACACC. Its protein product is CASRGHVGNT. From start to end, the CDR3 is CASRGHVGNTIYF.

Incomplete CDR3 DNA: TGCAGTGCTAGAAAGGGCGCCGGGACAGGCTCCTACGAG. Protein product: CSARKGAGTGSYE. The CDR3 in full is CSARKGAGTGSYEQYF. The chain has TRBV20-1 and TRBJ2-7, with 8 positions matching TRBD1. The read terminates 3 residues ahead of where the CDR3 ends, so the germline J gene completes it. The CDR3 covers 16 residues. Germline CDR1 is DFQATT and CDR2 is SNEGSKA (reference sequence). The junction had 9 bases not matched to a gene; V was cut back by 2 bases and J by 0 bases.

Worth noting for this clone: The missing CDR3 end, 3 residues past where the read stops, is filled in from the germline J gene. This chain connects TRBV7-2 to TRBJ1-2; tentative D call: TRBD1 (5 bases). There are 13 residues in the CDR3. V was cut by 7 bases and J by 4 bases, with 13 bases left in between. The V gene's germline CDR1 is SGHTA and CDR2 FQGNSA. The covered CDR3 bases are TGTGCCAGCACCTCGGAGGGGTCCTATGGC. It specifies CASTSEGSYG. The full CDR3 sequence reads CASTSEGSYGYTF.

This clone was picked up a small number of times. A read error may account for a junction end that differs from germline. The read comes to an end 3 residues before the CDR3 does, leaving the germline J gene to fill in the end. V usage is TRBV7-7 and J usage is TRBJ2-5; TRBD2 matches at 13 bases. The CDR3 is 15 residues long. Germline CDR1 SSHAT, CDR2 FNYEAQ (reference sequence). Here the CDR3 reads CASRPGLAGAETQYF. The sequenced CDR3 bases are TGTGCTAGCAGACCCGGACTAGCGGGGGCGGAGACC.

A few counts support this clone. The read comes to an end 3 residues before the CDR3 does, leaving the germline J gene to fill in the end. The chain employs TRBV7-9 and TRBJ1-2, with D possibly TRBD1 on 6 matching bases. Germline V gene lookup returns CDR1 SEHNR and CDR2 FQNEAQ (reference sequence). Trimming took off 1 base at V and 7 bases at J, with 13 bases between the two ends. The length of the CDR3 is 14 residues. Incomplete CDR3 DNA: TGTGCCAGCAGCTTAGTGGGGGGGCCAGGTGGC. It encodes CASSLVGGPGG. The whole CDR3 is CASSLVGGPGGYTF. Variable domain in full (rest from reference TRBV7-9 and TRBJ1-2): DTGVSQNPRHKITKRGQNVTFRCDPISEHNRLYWYRQTLGQGPEFLTYFQNEAQLEKSRLLSDRFSAERPKGSFSTLEIQRTEQGDSAMYLCASSLVGGPGGYTFGSGTRLTVV.

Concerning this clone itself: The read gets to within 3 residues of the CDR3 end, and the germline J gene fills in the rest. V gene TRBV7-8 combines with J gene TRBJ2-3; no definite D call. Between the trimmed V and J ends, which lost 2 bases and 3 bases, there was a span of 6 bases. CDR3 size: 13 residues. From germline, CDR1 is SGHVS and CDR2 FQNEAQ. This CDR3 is CASSLTWTDTQYF. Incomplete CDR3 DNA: TGTGCCAGCAGCTTAACTTGGACAGATACG. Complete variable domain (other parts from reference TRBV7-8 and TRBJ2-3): GAGVSQSPRYKVAKRGQDVALRCDPISGHVSLFWYQQALGQGPEFLTYFQNEAQLDKSGLPSDRFFAERPEGSVSTLKIQRTQQEDSAVYLCASSLTWTDTQYFGPGTRLTVL.

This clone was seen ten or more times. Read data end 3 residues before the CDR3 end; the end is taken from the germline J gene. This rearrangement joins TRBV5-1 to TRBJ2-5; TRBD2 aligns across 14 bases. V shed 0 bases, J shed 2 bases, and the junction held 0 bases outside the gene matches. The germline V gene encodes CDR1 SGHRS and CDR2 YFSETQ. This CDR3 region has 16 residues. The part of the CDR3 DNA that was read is TGCGCCAGCAGCTTGGGACTAGCGGGGGGGCAAGAGACC. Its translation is CASSLGLAGGQET. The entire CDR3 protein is CASSLGLAGGQETQYF.

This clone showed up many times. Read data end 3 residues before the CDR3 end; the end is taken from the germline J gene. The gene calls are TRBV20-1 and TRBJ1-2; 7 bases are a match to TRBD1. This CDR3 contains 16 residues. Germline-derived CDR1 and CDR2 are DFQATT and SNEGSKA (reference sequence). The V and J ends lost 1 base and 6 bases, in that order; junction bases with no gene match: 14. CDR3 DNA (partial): TGCAGTGCTAGAGTTTCCGGACAGGCACCGCAACATGGC. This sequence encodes CSARVSGQAPQHG. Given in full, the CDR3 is CSARVSGQAPQHGYTF.

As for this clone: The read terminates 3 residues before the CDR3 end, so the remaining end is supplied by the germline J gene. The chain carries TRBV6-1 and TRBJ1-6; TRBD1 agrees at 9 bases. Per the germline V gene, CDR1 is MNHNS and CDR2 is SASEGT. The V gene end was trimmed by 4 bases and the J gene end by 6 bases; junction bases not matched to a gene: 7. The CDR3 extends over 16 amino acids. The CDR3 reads CASSGTGGAANSPLHF. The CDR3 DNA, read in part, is TGTGCCAGCAGTGGAACAGGGGGCGCAGCTAATTCACCC.

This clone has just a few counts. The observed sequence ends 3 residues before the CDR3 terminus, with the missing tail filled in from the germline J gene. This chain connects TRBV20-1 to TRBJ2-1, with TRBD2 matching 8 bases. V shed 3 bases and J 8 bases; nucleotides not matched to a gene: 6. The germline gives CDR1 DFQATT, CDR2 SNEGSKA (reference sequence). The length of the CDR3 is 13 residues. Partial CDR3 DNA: TGCAGTGCTAGCCCCCCGGGGGGGCATGAG. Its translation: CSASPPGGHE. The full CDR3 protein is CSASPPGGHEQFF.

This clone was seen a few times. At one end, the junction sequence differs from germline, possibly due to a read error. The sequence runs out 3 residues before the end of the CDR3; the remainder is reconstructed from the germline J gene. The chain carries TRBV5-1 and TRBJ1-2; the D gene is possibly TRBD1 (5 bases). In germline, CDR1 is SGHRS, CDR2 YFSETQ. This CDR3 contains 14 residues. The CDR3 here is CASSLGDSSGGYTF. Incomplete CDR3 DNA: TGCGCCAGCAGTTTGGGTGACAGTTCGGGAGGC.

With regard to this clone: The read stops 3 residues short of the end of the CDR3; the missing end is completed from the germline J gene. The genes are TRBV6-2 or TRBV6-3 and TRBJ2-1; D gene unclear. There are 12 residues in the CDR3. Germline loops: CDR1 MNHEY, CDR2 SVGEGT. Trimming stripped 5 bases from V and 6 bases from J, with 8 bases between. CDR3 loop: CASSVLINEQFF. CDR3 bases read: TGTGCCAGCAGTGTTCTAATCAATGAG.

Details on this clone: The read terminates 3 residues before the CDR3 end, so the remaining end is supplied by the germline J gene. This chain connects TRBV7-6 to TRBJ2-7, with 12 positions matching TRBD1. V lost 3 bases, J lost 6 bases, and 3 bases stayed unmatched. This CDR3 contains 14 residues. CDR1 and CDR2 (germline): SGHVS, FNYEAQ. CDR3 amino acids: CASSFGDRGPEQYF. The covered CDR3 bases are TGTGCCAGCAGCTTCGGGGACAGGGGGCCCGAG.

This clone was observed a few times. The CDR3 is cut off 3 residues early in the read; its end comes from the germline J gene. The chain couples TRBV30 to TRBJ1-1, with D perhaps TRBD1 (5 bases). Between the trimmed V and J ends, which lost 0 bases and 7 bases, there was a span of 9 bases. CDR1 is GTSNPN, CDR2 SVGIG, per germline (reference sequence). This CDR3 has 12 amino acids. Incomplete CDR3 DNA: TGTGCCTGGAGTGTGGGGCAGGATGAA. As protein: CAWSVGQDE. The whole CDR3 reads CAWSVGQDEAFF.